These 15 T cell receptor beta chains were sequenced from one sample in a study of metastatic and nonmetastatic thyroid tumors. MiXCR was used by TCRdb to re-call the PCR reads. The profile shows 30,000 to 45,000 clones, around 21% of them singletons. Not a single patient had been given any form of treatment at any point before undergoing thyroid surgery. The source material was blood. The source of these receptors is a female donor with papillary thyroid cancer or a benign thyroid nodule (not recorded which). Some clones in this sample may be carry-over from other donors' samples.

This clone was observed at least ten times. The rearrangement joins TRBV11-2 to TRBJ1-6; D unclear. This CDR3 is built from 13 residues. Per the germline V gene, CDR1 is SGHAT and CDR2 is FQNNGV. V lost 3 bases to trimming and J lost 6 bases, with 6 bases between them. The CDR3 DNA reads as TGTGCCAGCAGCTTCGACTCTAATTCACCCCTCCACTTT. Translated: CASSFDSNSPLHF.

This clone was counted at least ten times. CDR3 DNA sequence: TGTGCCAGCAGCCCCATTGGGACAGAGGTGTCACCCCTCCACTTT. Residues: CASSPIGTEVSPLHF. This chain uses TRBV28 with TRBJ1-6, with 7 nucleotides matching TRBD1. CDR3 size: 15 residues. Germline V gives CDR1 MDHEN, CDR2 SYDVKM. Trimming at V came to 6 bases and at J to 10 bases, leaving 12 bases not matched to a gene. Supplemented by reference TRBV28 and TRBJ1-6, the full variable domain reads DVKVTQSSRYLVKRTGEKVFLECVQDMDHENMFWYRQDPGLGLRLIYFSYDVKMKEKGDIPEGYSVSREKKERFSLILESASTNQTSMYLCASSPIGTEVSPLHFGNGTRLTVT.

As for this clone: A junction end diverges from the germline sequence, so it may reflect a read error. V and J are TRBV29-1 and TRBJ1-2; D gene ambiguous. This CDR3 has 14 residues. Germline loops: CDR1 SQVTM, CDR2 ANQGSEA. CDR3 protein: CSVNEVWFNCGYTF. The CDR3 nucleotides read TGCAGCGTCAATGAAGTATGGTTCAACTGTGGCTACACCTTC.

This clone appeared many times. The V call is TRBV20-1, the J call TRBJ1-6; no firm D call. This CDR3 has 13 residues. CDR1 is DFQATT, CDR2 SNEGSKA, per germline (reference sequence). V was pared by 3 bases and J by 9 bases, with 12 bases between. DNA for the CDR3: TGCAGTGCTAGTTTAGACCCCGTTTCACCCCTCCACTTT. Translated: CSASLDPVSPLHF.

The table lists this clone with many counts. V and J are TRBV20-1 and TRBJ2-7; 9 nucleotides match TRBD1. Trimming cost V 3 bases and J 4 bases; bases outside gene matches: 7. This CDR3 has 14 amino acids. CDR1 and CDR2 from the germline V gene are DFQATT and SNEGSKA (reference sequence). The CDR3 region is CSASSGQGSYEQYF. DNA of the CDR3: TGCAGTGCTAGTTCCGGACAGGGGTCATACGAGCAGTACTTC.

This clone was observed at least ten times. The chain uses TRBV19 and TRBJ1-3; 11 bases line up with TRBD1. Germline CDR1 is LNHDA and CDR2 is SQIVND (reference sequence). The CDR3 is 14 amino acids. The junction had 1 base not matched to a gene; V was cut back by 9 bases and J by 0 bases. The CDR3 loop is CASGQGASGNTIYF. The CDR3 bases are TGTGCCAGCGGACAGGGGGCCTCTGGAAACACCATATATTTT.

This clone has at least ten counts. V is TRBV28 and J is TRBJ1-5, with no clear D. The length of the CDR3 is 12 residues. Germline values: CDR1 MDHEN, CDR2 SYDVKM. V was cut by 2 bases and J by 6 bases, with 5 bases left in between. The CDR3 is CASSLQVQPQHF. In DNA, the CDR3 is TGTGCCAGCAGTTTACAGGTTCAGCCCCAGCATTTT. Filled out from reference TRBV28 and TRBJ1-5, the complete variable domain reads DVKVTQSSRYLVKRTGEKVFLECVQDMDHENMFWYRQDPGLGLRLIYFSYDVKMKEKGDIPEGYSVSREKKERFSLILESASTNQTSMYLCASSLQVQPQHFGDGTRLSIL.

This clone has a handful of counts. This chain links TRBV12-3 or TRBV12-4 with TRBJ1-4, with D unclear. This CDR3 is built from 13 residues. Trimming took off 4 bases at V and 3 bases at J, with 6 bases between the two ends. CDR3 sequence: CASSSPANEKLFF. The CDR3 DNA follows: TGTGCCAGCAGTTCACCGGCTAATGAAAAACTGTTTTTT.

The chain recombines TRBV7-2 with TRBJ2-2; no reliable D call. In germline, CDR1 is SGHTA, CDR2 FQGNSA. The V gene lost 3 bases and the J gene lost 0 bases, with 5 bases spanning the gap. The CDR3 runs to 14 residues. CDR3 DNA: TGTGCCAGCAGCTTTGGTCCGAACACCGGGGAGCTGTTTTTT. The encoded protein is CASSFGPNTGELFF.

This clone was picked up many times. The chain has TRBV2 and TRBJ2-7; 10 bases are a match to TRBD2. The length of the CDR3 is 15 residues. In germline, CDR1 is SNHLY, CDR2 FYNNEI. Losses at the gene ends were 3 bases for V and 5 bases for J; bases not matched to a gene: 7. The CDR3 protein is CASSDFSGRSHEQYF. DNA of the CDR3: TGTGCCAGCAGTGATTTTAGCGGGAGGAGCCACGAGCAGTACTTC.

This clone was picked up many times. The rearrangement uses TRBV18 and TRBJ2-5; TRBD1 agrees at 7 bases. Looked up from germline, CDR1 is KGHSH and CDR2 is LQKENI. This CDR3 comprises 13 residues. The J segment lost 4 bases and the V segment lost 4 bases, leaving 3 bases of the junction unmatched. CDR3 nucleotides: TGTGCCAGCTCACAAGGGGGCGGAGAGACCCAGTACTTC. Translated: CASSQGGGETQYF.

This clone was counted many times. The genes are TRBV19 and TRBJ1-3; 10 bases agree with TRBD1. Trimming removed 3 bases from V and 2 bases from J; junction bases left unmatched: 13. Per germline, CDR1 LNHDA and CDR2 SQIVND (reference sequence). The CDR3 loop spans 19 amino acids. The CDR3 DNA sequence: TGTGCCAGTAGTATTCGGACAGGGGGGCTGCCGTTGGCTGGAAACACCATATATTTT. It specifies CASSIRTGGLPLAGNTIYF.

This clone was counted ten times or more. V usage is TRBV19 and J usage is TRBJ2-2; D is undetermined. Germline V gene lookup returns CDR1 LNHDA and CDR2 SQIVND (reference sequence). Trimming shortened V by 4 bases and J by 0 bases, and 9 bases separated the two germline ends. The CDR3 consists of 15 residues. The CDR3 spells CASSKEIANTGELFF. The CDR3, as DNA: TGTGCCAGTAGTAAAGAAATTGCGAACACCGGGGAGCTGTTTTTT.

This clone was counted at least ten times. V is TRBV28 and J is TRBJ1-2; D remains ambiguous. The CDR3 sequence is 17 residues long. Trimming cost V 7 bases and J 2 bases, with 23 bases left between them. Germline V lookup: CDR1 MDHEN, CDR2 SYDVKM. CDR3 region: CASISAGSVRSNYGYTF. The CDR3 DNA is TGTGCCAGCATTTCGGCGGGGTCGGTGCGATCAAACTATGGCTACACCTTC.

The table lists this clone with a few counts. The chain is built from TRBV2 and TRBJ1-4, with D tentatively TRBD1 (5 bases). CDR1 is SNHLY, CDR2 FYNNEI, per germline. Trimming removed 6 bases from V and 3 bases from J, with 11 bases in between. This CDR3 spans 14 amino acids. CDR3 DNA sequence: TGTGCCAGCAGAGACGGGGGGGCTAATGAAAAACTGTTTTTT. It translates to CASRDGGANEKLFF. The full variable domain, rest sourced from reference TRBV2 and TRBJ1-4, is EPEVTQTPSHQVTQMGQEVILRCVPISNHLYFYWYRQILGQKVEFLVSFYNNEISEKSEIFDDQFSVERPDGSNFTLKIRSTKLEDSAMYFCASRDGGANEKLFFGSGTQLSVL.